Listed below are T cell receptor beta chains from one sample, sequenced in a study of post-analysis software for immune sequencing data. TCRdb ran MiXCR on the PCR reads and lists one entry per CDR3 protein. The sample yields approximately 630,000 distinct CDR3 sequences, 55% to 60% seen once. Sequenced sample: blood. The receptors stem from a girl aged 2 to 10 with multiple sclerosis. Both conserved end residues are part of each CDR3. D genes are given only for firm matches. A clone size is listed for some rows: how often the clone was seen (once, few, many), or a class if it is expanded.

V gene,CDR3 length,D gene,clone size,J gene,CDR3 DNA,CDR3 protein
TRBV6-1,18,TRBD1,few,TRBJ2-5,TGTGCCAGCAGTAGATTCCCACCGGGACAGGGTAGGGCGGAGACCCAGTACTTC,CASSRFPPGQGRAETQYF
TRBV6-5,12,NA,NA,TRBJ2-3,TGTGCCAGCGGTGGGTGGGCGGATACGCAGTATTTT,CASGGWADTQYF
TRBV12-3/TRBV12-4,13,NA,few,TRBJ2-1,TGTGCCAGCAGTCCTGGGCAGGGGGAGGGGCAGTTCTTC,CASSPGQGEGQFF
TRBV5-1,18,NA,NA,TRBJ2-3,TGCGCCAGCAGCTTGGAGCCCAGGGAAACTCCTAGCACAGATACGCAGTATTTT,CASSLEPRETPSTDTQYF
TRBV6-5,13,NA,NA,TRBJ2-3,TGTGCCAGCAGTTACAGGAAAACAGATACGCAGTATTTT,CASSYRKTDTQYF
TRBV7-9,14,TRBD2,NA,TRBJ2-7,TGTGCCAGCAGCTTAGCGGCTAGCGGGAGCGAGCAGTACTTC,CASSLAASGSEQYF
TRBV6-5,14,TRBD1,few,TRBJ2-3,TGTGCCAGCAGTTACGACAGGGCCCCAGATACGCAGTATTTT,CASSYDRAPDTQYF
TRBV6-5,18,TRBD1,few,TRBJ1-2,TGTGCCAGCAGTTACTCGATGGTGTCAGGGGGCGCATTCTATGGCTACACCTTC,CASSYSMVSGGAFYGYTF
TRBV3-1,14,NA,NA,TRBJ2-7,TGTGCCAGCAGCCATCCCGGGACCACTGACGAGCAGTACTTC,CASSHPGTTDEQYF
TRBV2,13,NA,few,TRBJ2-7,TGTGCCAGCAGTGAAAGGGCAGGGTACGAGCAGTACTTC,CASSERAGYEQYF
TRBV29-1,15,TRBD2,few,TRBJ2-3,TGCAGCGTTGCCGTGACTAGCGTCGGTACAGATACGCAGTATTTT,CSVAVTSVGTDTQYF
TRBV10-3,15,NA,NA,TRBJ2-1,TGTGCCATCAGTGAGTCGAAGGGACGGGAGAATGAGCAGTTCTTC,CAISESKGRENEQFF
TRBV5-6,13,NA,NA,TRBJ2-5,TGTGCCAGCAGCTTGCAACAGAAAGAGACCCAGTACTTC,CASSLQQKETQYF
TRBV9,17,TRBD2,few,TRBJ2-3,TGTGCCAGCAGCGTAGATCCGGAGGGACTACTCACAGATACGCAGTATTTT,CASSVDPEGLLTDTQYF
TRBV11-2,14,NA,NA,TRBJ1-1,TGTGCCAGCAGCTTAGGGACAGTGGGCACTGAAGCTTTCTTT,CASSLGTVGTEAFF
TRBV4-1,16,NA,NA,TRBJ2-7,TGCGCCAGCAGCTTGCGGACAGACTTGAACTCCTACGAGCAGTACTTC,CASSLRTDLNSYEQYF
TRBV7-2,16,NA,NA,TRBJ2-3,TGTGCCAGCAGCTCCGGACTAGTCGGGGGCGGAGATACGCAGTATTTT,CASSSGLVGGGDTQYF
TRBV14,13,NA,NA,TRBJ1-2,TGTGCCAGCAGCCCTATGAGGGACTATGGCTACACCTTC,CASSPMRDYGYTF
TRBV4-2,17,NA,NA,TRBJ1-6,TGTGCCAGCAGCCACCCCAGGGCTTTGGGAACTAATTCACCCCTCCACTTT,CASSHPRALGTNSPLHF
TRBV15,19,TRBD2,NA,TRBJ2-1,TGTGCCACCAGCAGGAGAGGACCCGAGACTAGCGGGAAGAGGCTTGAGCAGTTCTTC,CATSRRGPETSGKRLEQFF
TRBV5-1,13,NA,NA,TRBJ1-1,TGCGCCAGCAGCCCCACGAGGAACACTGAAGCTTTCTTT,CASSPTRNTEAFF
TRBV6-1,14,TRBD1,NA,TRBJ1-2,TGTGCCAGCAGTGAAATGACAGGGGGATATGGCTACACCTTC,CASSEMTGGYGYTF
TRBV5-1,13,TRBD1,NA,TRBJ1-1,TGCGCCAGCAGCTCGGGACAGGGCGCTGAAGCTTTCTTT,CASSSGQGAEAFF
TRBV7-2,16,TRBD1,NA,TRBJ1-2,TGTGCCAGCAGCTTACTCTCCCCGGGACAGAACTATGGCTACACCTTC,CASSLLSPGQNYGYTF
TRBV6-2/TRBV6-3,19,NA,NA,TRBJ1-5,TGTGCCAGCAGTAACGGGGACGGATCCACACGTCCAAGCAATCAGCCCCAGCATTTT,CASSNGDGSTRPSNQPQHF
TRBV6-6,14,NA,NA,TRBJ2-3,TGTGCCAGCAGTTACTCGACAGGACCCGATACGCAGTATTTT,CASSYSTGPDTQYF
TRBV11-2,15,NA,NA,TRBJ1-1,TGTGCCAGCAGCCCGATGAAGGGGGACCTCACTGAAGCTTTCTTT,CASSPMKGDLTEAFF
TRBV11-2,15,NA,few,TRBJ1-2,TGTGCCAGCAGCTTAGGACTTCATGAGGTCTATGGCTACACCTTC,CASSLGLHEVYGYTF
TRBV7-7,16,TRBD1,NA,TRBJ2-3,TGTGCCAGCAGCTCGGGACAGGGGACTGGAACAGATACGCAGTATTTT,CASSSGQGTGTDTQYF
TRBV12-3/TRBV12-4,13,TRBD1,few,TRBJ2-7,TGTGCCAGCAGTTTTACAGGGGGCTCCGAGCAGTACTTC,CASSFTGGSEQYF
TRBV5-6,15,NA,NA,TRBJ2-3,TGTGCCAGCAGCTTTTCAGGGGTGGGAACAGATACGCAGTATTTT,CASSFSGVGTDTQYF
TRBV3-1,16,NA,NA,TRBJ1-1,TGTGCCAGCAGCCAAGGGGCAGGACCTCCGAACACTGAAGCTTTCTTT,CASSQGAGPPNTEAFF
TRBV4-2,16,NA,NA,TRBJ1-2,TGTGCCAGCAGCCAAGATAAGGACAGAGTCCTCTATGGCTACACCTTC,CASSQDKDRVLYGYTF
TRBV20-1,15,TRBD2,few,TRBJ2-4,TGCAGTGCTCTAGCGGGGGGCTCCCGGAAAAACATTCAGTACTTC,CSALAGGSRKNIQYF
TRBV6-6,16,NA,few,TRBJ2-3,TGTGCCAGCTCCGTCCTCCAGGAGTCAGGCACAGATACGCAGTATTTT,CASSVLQESGTDTQYF
TRBV4-1,16,NA,NA,TRBJ1-2,TGCGCCAGCAGCCAAGCAGTCCCGGGACTTAACTATGGCTACACCTTC,CASSQAVPGLNYGYTF
TRBV20-1,15,NA,NA,TRBJ2-3,TGCAGTGCTAGCGTACTGGTTTCTAGCACAGATACGCAGTATTTT,CSASVLVSSTDTQYF
TRBV7-3,15,NA,NA,TRBJ1-4,TGTGCCAGCAGTACAACAGGCGCAACTAATGAAAAACTGTTTTTT,CASSTTGATNEKLFF
TRBV11-2,13,NA,NA,TRBJ1-1,TGTGCCAGTTTGGGGGATATGGACACTGAAGCTTTCTTT,CASLGDMDTEAFF
TRBV7-9,15,NA,NA,TRBJ2-7,TGTGCCAGCAGCTTTACGACAGCGGGTCGGGAAACCCAGTACTTC,CASSFTTAGRETQYF
TRBV4-1,16,NA,few,TRBJ2-1,TGCGCCAGCAGCCAAGAGACCGGGACCTTCTACAATGAGCAGTTCTTC,CASSQETGTFYNEQFF
TRBV5-1,16,NA,NA,TRBJ2-7,TGCGCCAGCAGCCTGGGAGGAATATCGCGGTTGGGCGAGCGGTACTTC,CASSLGGISRLGERYF
TRBV29-1,11,TRBD1,once,TRBJ1-2,TGCAGCGTTGAGGACGGACAGGCCCACACCTTC,CSVEDGQAHTF
TRBV6-6,13,TRBD2,NA,TRBJ2-3,TGTGCCAGCACGTCGCGGGAGTCAGATACGCAGTATTTT,CASTSRESDTQYF
TRBV20-1,14,NA,few,TRBJ2-1,TGCAGTGCTAGCGGCGGCCTCTCCTACAATGAGCAGTTCTTC,CSASGGLSYNEQFF
TRBV3-1,14,NA,NA,TRBJ2-1,TGTGCCAGCAGCCAAGAACCCGGGAGCCCTGAGCAGTTCTTC,CASSQEPGSPEQFF
TRBV5-1,13,NA,NA,TRBJ2-7,TGCGCCAGCAGAGAGGGGGGCGGCCACGAGCAGTACTTC,CASREGGGHEQYF
TRBV5-6,14,NA,once,TRBJ1-5,TGTGCCAGCAGCTTGAATCAGGTCAATCAGCCCCAGCATTTT,CASSLNQVNQPQHF
TRBV20-1,13,TRBD1,NA,TRBJ1-4,TGCAGTGCTAGAAGGACAGGTTCACTCCAACTGTTTTTT,CSARRTGSLQLFF
TRBV7-8,17,TRBD1,NA,TRBJ2-1,TGTGCCAGCAGCTTAGATGCGACAGGGGTTTTCTACAATGAGCAGTTCTTC,CASSLDATGVFYNEQFF
TRBV7-2,13,NA,NA,TRBJ2-3,TGTGCCAGCAGCTCTCCCGGGCTAGCTACGCAGTATTTT,CASSSPGLATQYF
TRBV2,15,NA,NA,TRBJ2-3,TGTGCCAGCAAACTCCGGCACAGAGGCACAGATACGCAGTATTTT,CASKLRHRGTDTQYF